The rows below give T cell receptor beta chains drawn from one sample of a study of OX40 agonist ivuxolimab in advanced cancers. Sequencing used immunoSEQ multiplex PCR; TCRdb keeps in-frame clones, though not all of them. This table has 20,000 or so clones, over 75% appearing once. The input for sequencing was CD4+ or CD8+ T cells sorted from blood, taken in a trial of the OX40 agonist ivuxolimab. The receptors were sampled from an adult with an advanced solid tumor such as melanoma, head and neck, liver or kidney cancer. Both conserved end residues are trimmed from each CDR3. D genes are given only for firm matches.

V gene	D gene	J gene	CDR3 protein
TRBV7-9	-	TRBJ2-7	ASSLGRVGEQY
TRBV2	-	TRBJ1-3	ASSERTAGNTIY
TRBV18	-	TRBJ2-5	ASSRFGGPQETQY
TRBV27	-	TRBJ1-1	ASSPLGTHNREAF
TRBV27	-	TRBJ1-6	ASSLFWTDNNSPLH
TRBV4-1	-	TRBJ2-6	ASSVGNGANVLT
TRBV7-4	TRBD1	TRBJ1-2	ASSLVRTGQPYGYT
TRBV30	-	TRBJ2-7	AWRYPGSFEQY
TRBV9	TRBD2	TRBJ2-5	ASSVAPGLGETQY
TRBV15	TRBD1	TRBJ1-2	ATSRDSNRGNYGYT
TRBV7-9	-	TRBJ2-2	ASSLAGDTGELF
TRBV15	-	TRBJ2-1	ATSRLVSGSYNEQF
TRBV15	TRBD2	TRBJ2-7	ATSSNDGTSDKQY
TRBV2	-	TRBJ2-3	ASSEWWQDTQY
TRBV10-2	-	TRBJ2-2	ASRETSSTGELF
TRBV9	-	TRBJ1-1	ASSVLAGRATEAF
TRBV28	-	TRBJ2-2	ASSSGQNTGELF
TRBV6-5	TRBD1	TRBJ1-6	ASSGTGQRSPLH
TRBV10-1	-	TRBJ2-6	ASSPGVGRLSGANVLT
TRBV29-1	-	TRBJ2-7	SVTVSSYEQY
TRBV11-1	TRBD1	TRBJ2-3	ASSHPGGPTDTQY
TRBV19	-	TRBJ1-5	ASRIDSYQPQH
TRBV18	-	TRBJ2-5	ASSPLPAEGLEY
TRBV21-1	-	TRBJ2-1	ASSKSSKGTEKLAGGYNEQF
TRBV6-5	TRBD1	TRBJ2-7	ASSIQGVSSYEQY
TRBV27	-	TRBJ2-7	ASSPLPLRPYEQY
TRBV18	-	TRBJ2-5	ASSPQETQY
TRBV6-5	-	TRBJ2-6	ASRLRYSGANVLT
TRBV30	-	TRBJ2-1	AWRRGLKGQF
TRBV30	-	TRBJ2-5	AWSRGGKGQETQY
TRBV5-6	-	TRBJ1-1	ASRTRDGLYTEAF
TRBV7-8	-	TRBJ1-2	ASSPPRRLALYGYT
TRBV9	-	TRBJ1-1	ASSAGQLNTEAF